This TCR beta chain was profiled in a study of T cells expressing NK-cell markers. Turning to the study itself: The TCR beta repertoires originated in sorted CD3+CD56+NKG2C+, CD3+CD56+NKG2C- and CD3+CD56-NKG2C+ T cells.

The authors generated TCR beta cDNA through 5'RACE template switching with UMIs. Reprocessing the 5' RACE reads, TCRdb reports a single entry for every CDR3 protein and omits DNA. This sample contains some 450,000 distinct CDR3 sequences. This CDR3 contains 16 residues. Germline V gene data show CDR1 as SGHTA and CDR2 as FQGNSA. This chain links TRBV7-2 with TRBJ2-3; TCRdb calls TRBD2, which cannot be checked without DNA. This TCR derives from a woman between 18 and 70 years old in good health. What was sequenced was blood T cells: a sorted CD56 or NKG2C T cell subset, CD4+ or CD8+ T cells, or bulk PBMC T cells (not recorded which). This CDR3 reads CASRAGLAPITDTQYF.